The entry below gives a single T cell receptor (beta chain) sequence along with its context. What it binds is not known. TCRdb re-called the reads through MiXCR, storing one row per CDR3 protein. The table lists approximately 250,000 distinct CDR3 sequences, roughly 22% of them singletons. This specimen belongs to a study of T cell repertoires in cytomegalovirus infection. Study information: Based on public TCR beta signatures, there were indications of CMV infection and of a matching HLA type. Study-level results: Cumulative frequency of public TCR beta families picked out carriers of CMV plus the relevant HLA.

The sequence was collected from a human donor in good health (CMV status not recorded). Some clones in this sample may be carry-over from other donors' samples. Material for sequencing was CD8+ T cells from PBMCs.

This chain's CDR3 is CASSWDSRDTEAFF. In nucleotides, the CDR3 is TGTGCCAGTAGTTGGGACTCCCGGGACACTGAAGCTTTCTTT. The genes are TRBV19 and TRBJ1-1; maybe TRBD1 (5 bases). Deletions cut 5 bases from V and 3 bases from J, with 13 bases between. The CDR3 covers 14 residues. Germline CDR1 reads LNHDA; CDR2 reads SQIVND (reference sequence). Filled out from reference TRBV19 and TRBJ1-1, the complete variable domain reads DGGITQSPKYLFRKEGQNVTLSCEQNLNHDAMYWYRQDPGQGLRLIYYSQIVNDFQKGDIAEGYSVSREKKESFPLTVTSAQKNPTAFYLCASSWDSRDTEAFFGQGTRLTVV.